This TCR beta chain originates from a study of blood T cells in healthy people across ages. Study outcomes and limitations: Among long-lived donors, naive CD4+ cells were more numerous and diversity higher than in aged donors.

PCR was performed a second time for about 6 to 12 cycles using a sample-barcoded 5' primer and a J-beta primer mix. Template switching added a 12-random-nucleotide identifier to every cDNA molecule. TCRdb itself ran the 5' RACE reads through MiXCR, one entry per CDR3 protein. The sample holds some 1.4 million distinct CDR3 sequences, 42% seen once. Remarks on this clonotype: Its cognate antigen is unknown.

Donation came from healthy Caucasian individuals in Russia who were aged about 6 to 90. Extraction of total RNA produced a minimum of 5.5 micrograms from each sample. CDR1 is SGHRS, CDR2 YFSETQ, per germline. This CDR3 has 16 amino acids. The ends were cut back, 0 bases at V and 6 bases at J, with 16 bases in the middle. The specimen was blood. The chain has TRBV5-1 and TRBJ2-1; maybe TRBD2 (6 bases). The origin of this receptor is a woman between 18 and 30 years old in good health. In DNA, the CDR3 is TGCGCCAGCAGCTTGGCCGGGGGAGTGAGTTTCAATGAGCAGTTCTTC. Translation gives CASSLAGGVSFNEQFF.